Below are 20 T cell receptor beta chains sequenced from a single sample in a study of graft-versus-host responses after intestinal transplantation. Some clones are missing from TCRdb's copy, which holds only in-frame ones; the method was immunoSEQ multiplex PCR. The sample shows around 130,000 clones, over 85% of them seen only once. The antigens of these receptors remain unknown. Sequences were derived from unstimulated CD4+ T cells sorted from spleen or lymph node cells, sampled before intestinal transplant. The receptors derive from a human donor who received an intestinal transplant.

This clone was recorded only once. The J gene is TRBJ2-2, the V gene TRBV18; the match to TRBD1 covers 7 bases. V lost 3 bases to trimming and J lost 0 bases; unmatched junction nucleotides: 4. Germline lookup yields CDR1 KGHSH and CDR2 LQKENI. The CDR3 has 16 amino acids. CDR3 amino acids: CASSPWDSSNTGELFF. The CDR3 coding sequence is TGTGCCAGCTCACCCTGGGACAGTTCGAACACCGGGGAGCTGTTTTTT.

The chain carries TRBV6-7 and TRBJ2-3; D is undetermined. TRBV6-7 is known as an ORF, though its function is uncertain. This CDR3 region has 13 residues. The V gene lost 2 bases and the J gene lost 0 bases, with 3 bases spanning the gap. The CDR3 reads CASSYPSTDTQYF. The DNA for the CDR3 is TGTGCCAGCAGTTACCCCAGCACAGATACGCAGTATTTT.

The CDR3 here is CASSPEGDSTPYEQYF. The CDR3 region has the DNA TGTGCCAGCAGTCCAGAGGGGGACTCCACTCCGTACGAGCAGTACTTC. This chain connects TRBV2 to TRBJ2-7; either TRBD1 or TRBD2 may fit D (6 bases each). Looked up from germline, CDR1 is SNHLY and CDR2 is FYNNEI. The CDR3 spans 16 residues. Deletions cut 5 bases from V and 4 bases from J, with 21 bases between.

The chain links TRBV19 to TRBJ2-5, with TRBD1 matching over 7 bases. There are 15 residues in the CDR3. Trimming at V came to 3 bases and at J to 0 bases, leaving 4 bases not matched to a gene. Germline CDR1 LNHDA, CDR2 SQIVND (reference sequence). The CDR3 DNA follows: TGTGCCAGTAGTATGGACAGGTCTCACCAAGAGACCCAGTACTTC. Translating gives CASSMDRSHQETQYF. The full variable domain, its missing parts supplied by reference TRBV19 and TRBJ2-5, is DGGITQSPKYLFRKEGQNVTLSCEQNLNHDAMYWYRQDPGQGLRLIYYSQIVNDFQKGDIAEGYSVSREKKESFPLTVTSAQKNPTAFYLCASSMDRSHQETQYFGPGTRLLVL.

The chain carries TRBV5-6 and TRBJ1-6, with 10 bases that match TRBD1. V trimming: 2 bases; J trimming: 9 bases; junction bases outside the gene matches: 17. CDR3 length equals 19 residues. The germline gives CDR1 SGHDT, CDR2 YYEEEE. CDR3 nucleotides: TGTGCCAGCAGCTTTTGGCGGGGCACGGGACAGGGGAATAGTTCACCCCTCCACTTT. Protein product: CASSFWRGTGQGNSSPLHF.

Regarding this clone: Mismatch with germline at one junction end may stem from a read error. The DNA of the CDR3 is TGTGCCAGCACCGGGGGGCGCCATCCCCCGCAATTT. Its protein is CASTGGRHPPQF. The rearrangement links TRBV6-6 to TRBJ1-4; D possibly corresponds to TRBD1 (6 bases). The length of the CDR3 is 12 residues. Germline V gene sequence: CDR1 MNHNY, CDR2 SVGAGI (reference sequence).

The genes are TRBV2 and TRBJ1-3; D may be TRBD1 (6 bases). V was pared by 6 bases and J by 3 bases, with 12 bases between. The CDR3 loop spans 14 amino acids. Germline CDR1 and CDR2: SNHLY and FYNNEI. CDR3 coding DNA: TGTGCCAGCAGCCCGGGACACGGTGGAAACACCATATATTTT. It is translated as CASSPGHGGNTIYF.

The V and J genes are TRBV5-1 and TRBJ2-5, with 9 bases that match TRBD1. The DNA end favors TRBJ2-7, so the J call may be wrong. Germline CDR1 reads SGHRS; CDR2 reads YFSETQ. The CDR3 runs 13 residues. In DNA form, the CDR3 reads TGCGCCAGCCGGGGGGACAGGGTCTACGAGCAGTACTTC. This codes for CASRGDRVYEQYF.

The chain carries TRBV5-6 and TRBJ2-5; D might be TRBD1 (6 bases). V was pared by 4 bases and J by 1 base, with 11 bases between. The germline V gene has CDR1 SGHDT and CDR2 YYEEEE. CDR3 length: 14 residues. CDR3 in DNA: TGTGCCAGCAGCCGCCGGGACACCCAAGAGACCCAGTACTTC. It codes for CASSRRDTQETQYF.

This clone was counted a single time. The gene calls are TRBV18 and TRBJ2-5; 7 bases match TRBD1. The V gene end was trimmed by 2 bases and the J gene end by 3 bases; junction bases not matched to a gene: 6. CDR1 and CDR2 (germline): KGHSH, LQKENI. This CDR3 region has 15 residues. The CDR3 region has the DNA TGTGCCAGCTCACCAACGGCAGGGGGTAAAGAGACCCAGTACTTC. Protein: CASSPTAGGKETQYF. Full variable domain (outside the CDR3, taken from reference TRBV18 and TRBJ2-5): NAGVMQNPRHLVRRRGQEARLRCSPMKGHSHVYWYRQLPEEGLKFMVYLQKENIIDESGMPKERFSAEFPKEGPSILRIQQVVRGDSAAYFCASSPTAGGKETQYFGPGTRLLVL.

The genes are TRBV11-3 and TRBJ1-3; the D gene is possibly TRBD1 (5 bases). The CDR3 is 14 residues long. Trimming pared 4 bases from V and 0 bases from J, leaving 7 bases between. The germline V gene has CDR1 SGHNT and CDR2 YENEEA. The CDR3, as DNA: TGTGCCAGCAGCTCGACAGACTCTGGAAACACCATATATTTT. Its protein product is CASSSTDSGNTIYF.

The chain is built from TRBV4-1 and TRBJ2-5; possibly TRBD2 for D (6 bases). The germline V gene encodes CDR1 MGHRA and CDR2 YSYEKL. Trimming left V 0 bases short and J 5 bases short, with 13 bases between. This CDR3 contains 15 residues. CDR3 nucleotides: TGCGCCAGCAGCCAAGATTTTTGGGGGGTGGAGACCCAGTACTTC. It specifies CASSQDFWGVETQYF.

The V and J genes are TRBV9 and TRBJ1-4; the match to TRBD1 covers 8 bases. After removal of 5 bases from V and 7 bases from J, the junction contained 7 bases not matched to a gene. Germline V gene data show CDR1 as SGDLS and CDR2 as YYNGEE. The CDR3 has 14 amino acids. CDR3 sequence reads: CASSPGTGAEKLFF. The CDR3 DNA is TGTGCCAGCAGTCCCGGGACAGGTGCTGAAAAACTGTTTTTT.

V gene TRBV6-1 combines with J gene TRBJ1-6; D not certain. V lost 8 bases and J 7 bases, leaving 12 bases between the germline ends. The germline V gene encodes CDR1 MNHNS and CDR2 SASEGT. The CDR3 loop spans 13 amino acids. The CDR3 protein is CASGFNKNSPLHF. CDR3 DNA sequence: TGTGCCAGCGGATTTAACAAAAATTCACCCCTCCACTTT.

This clone was observed a single time. The CDR3 sequence: CASSLNHRDSPLHF. The CDR3 DNA reads as TGTGCCAGCAGCTTAAACCACAGGGATTCACCCCTCCACTTT. The genes are TRBV9 and TRBJ1-6, with a weak D call TRBD1 (6 bases). Germline V gives CDR1 SGDLS, CDR2 YYNGEE. V lost 4 bases to trimming and J lost 8 bases, with 13 bases between them. This CDR3 is 14 amino acids long.

The chain joins TRBV30 to TRBJ1-6; D gene uncertain. Trimming left V 3 bases short and J 3 bases short, with 6 bases between. The CDR3 sequence is 13 residues long. Germline lookup yields CDR1 GTSNPN and CDR2 SVGIG (reference sequence). In DNA form, the CDR3 reads TGTGCCTGGAGGTTGTACTATAATTCACCCCTCCACTTT. Protein sequence: CAWRLYYNSPLHF.

A note on this clone: The germline gene is not matched at one end of the junction; a read error may be the cause. The V gene is TRBV5-1, the J gene TRBJ1-5, with 12 nucleotides matching TRBD1. CDR1 SGHRS and CDR2 YFSETQ come from the germline V gene. The CDR3 contains 15 residues. Written as DNA, the CDR3 is TGCGCCAGCAGTTTGGGACAGGGGGCTAACCAGCCCCAGCATTTT. Its protein is CASSLGQGANQPQHF.

This clone was picked up one time. J is TRBJ2-2 and V is TRBV6-6; 13 bases match TRBD2. Germline CDR1 is MNHNY and CDR2 is SVGAGI (reference sequence). This CDR3 is built from 16 residues. The ends lost 6 bases at V and 3 bases at J; junction bases unmatched: 4. The CDR3 loop is CASSTSGGADTGELFF. For the CDR3, the DNA is TGTGCCAGCAGCACTAGCGGGGGGGCCGACACCGGGGAGCTGTTTTTT.

The V call is TRBV2, the J call TRBJ1-2; 10 positions match TRBD1. The CDR3 is 12 amino acids. Trimming cost V 8 bases and J 9 bases; bases outside gene matches: 6. Germline V gene sequence: CDR1 SNHLY, CDR2 FYNNEI. This CDR3 is CASLGTGVSYTF. The CDR3 DNA sequence: TGTGCCAGCCTAGGGACAGGGGTTAGCTACACCTTC.

The genes are TRBV4-1 and TRBJ2-3; D possibly matches TRBD1 or TRBD2 (5 bases each). The CDR3 sequence is 16 residues long. The germline V and J ends were trimmed by 3 bases and 10 bases, with 23 bases remaining between them. From germline, CDR1 is MGHRA and CDR2 YSYEKL. The CDR3 sequence is CASSHPGRDLRRSQYF. CDR3 nucleotides: TGCGCCAGCAGCCACCCTGGTAGGGACCTCCGTCGGTCGCAGTATTTT.